Listed below are T cell receptor beta chains from one sample, sequenced in a study of beta chain features in type 1 diabetes. Profiled with immunoSEQ multiplex PCR; TCRdb holds only in-frame clones, not every one. The sample contains about 24,000 clones, about 70% of which appear only once. The sample comprised Tregs from blood. These receptors came from a middle-aged woman in good health. Each CDR3 is given with its conserved first and last residue. D genes are given only for firm matches. Clone size is shown for a subset of rows, as once, few, many or a class of expanded clone.

>NA|TRBD2|TRBV28|TRBJ2-1|15
TGTGCCAGCAGTTTCGATAGCGGGGGGAACAATGAGCAGTTCTTC
CASSFDSGGNNEQFF
>NA|NA|TRBV6-6|TRBJ1-2|13
TGTGCCAGCAGTTTTCATACACACTATGGCTACACCTTC
CASSFHTHYGYTF
>NA|NA|TRBV7-7|TRBJ2-2|15
TGTGCCAGCAGCTTGGAACAGCTGAACACCGGGGAGCTGTTTTTT
CASSLEQLNTGELFF
>NA|NA|TRBV25-1|TRBJ1-2|14
TGTGCCAGCAGTGACGCCAACAGGGACTATGGCTACACCTTC
CASSDANRDYGYTF
>NA|TRBD2|TRBV7-9|TRBJ2-7|15
TGTGCCAGCAGCTTAGGGCTAGCGGGGTCTTGGGAGCAGTACTTC
CASSLGLAGSWEQYF
>NA|TRBD2|TRBV7-2|TRBJ2-3|17
TGTGCCAGCAGTGGATTAGGGACTAGCGGACGCACAGATACGCAGTATTTT
CASSGLGTSGRTDTQYF
>once|TRBD1|TRBV19|TRBJ1-2|15
TGTGCCAGTAGTAGAGGGACAGGAGACTCTTATGGCTACACCTTC
CASSRGTGDSYGYTF
>NA|NA|TRBV7-2|TRBJ1-6|15
TGTGCCAGCAGCTTAGTTAGGGGCCCGAATTCACCCCTCCACTTT
CASSLVRGPNSPLHF
>NA|TRBD1|TRBV29-1|TRBJ1-5|12
TGCAGCGCCAGACAGGGGAATCAGCCCCAGCATTTT
CSARQGNQPQHF
>NA|TRBD2|TRBV11-2|TRBJ2-3|15
TGTGCCAGCAGCTTACTAGCGGGGGGGCTAGGTACGCAGTATTTT
CASSLLAGGLGTQYF
>few|TRBD1|TRBV14|TRBJ1-5|22
TGTGCCAGCAGCCAACGCTTTCAGTCGGGGACAGGGGAACATCATAGCAATCAGCCCCAGCATTTT
CASSQRFQSGTGEHHSNQPQHF
>NA|NA|TRBV10-3|TRBJ1-6|13
TGTGCCATCGGCCAGGGGATGACTTCACCCCTCCACTTT
CAIGQGMTSPLHF
>NA|TRBD1|TRBV5-1|TRBJ2-1|16
TGCGCCAGCGGGACAGGGCGCCGCGGCCATGACAATGAGCAGTTCTTC
CASGTGRRGHDNEQFF
>NA|TRBD1|TRBV13|TRBJ2-5|14
TGTGCCAGCAGCTTAGGGGACAGGGGGGAGACCCAGTACTTC
CASSLGDRGETQYF
>few|TRBD2|TRBV10-3|TRBJ2-3|15
TGTGCCATCAGTCAGCGGGGGGCTAGCACAGATACGCAGTATTTT
CAISQRGASTDTQYF
>NA|NA|TRBV11-2|TRBJ2-7|14
TGTGCCAGCAGCCGGACACCGAGCTCCTACGAGCAGTACTTC
CASSRTPSSYEQYF
>NA|TRBD2|TRBV7-2|TRBJ2-7|16
TGTGCCAGCAGCTCTCTCGCTAGCGGTAGGAACTACGAGCAGTACTTC
CASSSLASGRNYEQYF